One TCR beta chain is described in this entry. The source of the sample is a study of OX40 agonist ivuxolimab in advanced cancers. Profiling relied on immunoSEQ multiplex PCR, and the TCRdb table lists in-frame clones only, not all of them. The table has approximately 70,000 clones, approximately 81% seen once; the top ten hold about 0.83%. Between the trimmed V and J ends, which lost 3 bases and 0 bases, there was a span of 22 bases. The CDR3 totals 19 residues. Germline CDR1 reads SGHDT; CDR2 reads YYEEEE. The rearrangement joins TRBV5-6 to TRBJ1-5; no firm D call. The specimen comprised CD4+ or CD8+ T cells sorted from blood, sampled in a trial of the OX40 agonist ivuxolimab. This TCR was recovered from an adult with an advanced solid tumor such as melanoma, head and neck, liver or kidney cancer. In DNA form, the CDR3 reads TGTGCCAGCAGCTCTTCGGTCCCCACCATACCTTATAGCAATCAGCCCCAGCATTTT. Its protein is CASSSSVPTIPYSNQPQHF.